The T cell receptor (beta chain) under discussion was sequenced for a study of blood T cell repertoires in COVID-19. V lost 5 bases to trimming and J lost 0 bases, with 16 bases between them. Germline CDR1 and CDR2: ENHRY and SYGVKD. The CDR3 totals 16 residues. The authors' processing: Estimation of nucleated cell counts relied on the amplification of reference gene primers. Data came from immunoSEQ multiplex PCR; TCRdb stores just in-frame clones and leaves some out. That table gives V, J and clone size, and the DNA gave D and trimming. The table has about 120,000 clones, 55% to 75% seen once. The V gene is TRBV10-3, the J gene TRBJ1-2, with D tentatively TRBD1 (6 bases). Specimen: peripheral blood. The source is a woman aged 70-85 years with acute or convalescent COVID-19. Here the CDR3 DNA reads TGTGCCATCAGTCAACCCGGGACACCCGCTAACTATGGCTACACCTTC. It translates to CAISQPGTPANYGYTF.